This T cell receptor beta chain was obtained from a study of shared clonotypes between healthy human individuals. Whole-study context: The donor group consisted of a couple of women and three men, aged 18 to 49.

This clone has a handful of counts. Source study methods: Junction-only sequences without quality scores came from ImmunoSEQ, so filtering differed. Repertoires were generated with immunoSEQ multiplex PCR, while TCRdb's copy carries only in-frame clones and drops some. That table gives V, J and clone size, and the DNA gave D and trimming. The table includes 550,000 to 700,000 clones, 60% to 75% detected once. The V end lost 2 bases, the J end lost 0 bases, and 10 bases lay between the germline ends. The germline CDR1 and CDR2 sequences are MNHNS and SASEGT. This CDR3 spans 15 amino acids. Healthy and HIV-negative, the adult donors had no recent acute infections or vaccinations.

This sequence was found in a woman aged 25 to 45 in good health. What was sequenced was memory CD4+ T cells sorted from blood. The subset denotes: CD45RA-negative fraction. The rearrangement joins TRBV6-1 to TRBJ1-2; D possibly corresponds to TRBD1 (5 bases). The CDR3 region is CASSETGLANYGYTF. CDR3 nucleotides: TGTGCCAGCAGTGAAACAGGTTTAGCTAACTATGGCTACACCTTC.